One sample yielded the 8 T cell receptor beta chains listed below, sequenced in a study of T cells in Graves' hyperthyroidism and ophthalmopathy. RNA transcripts served as the template for amplifying TCR beta CDR3 regions. The TCR CDR3 first-round RT-PCR relied on the HTBI primer set. TCRdb itself ran the multiplex PCR reads through MiXCR, one entry per CDR3 protein. The sample records around 480,000 distinct CDR3 sequences, approximately 15% being singletons. Sequenced sample: blood. These receptors all stem from a woman under 30 with Graves' hyperthyroidism.

At least ten counts were recorded for this clonotype. V is TRBV6-1 and J is TRBJ2-6; TRBD1 aligns across 9 bases. The CDR3 is 15 amino acids. The J segment lost 0 bases and the V segment lost 8 bases, leaving 2 bases of the junction unmatched. The germline V gene has CDR1 MNHNS and CDR2 SASEGT. CDR3 in amino acids: CASGTGSSGANVLTF. Written as DNA, the CDR3 is TGTGCCAGCGGGACAGGGAGCTCTGGGGCCAACGTCCTGACTTTC.

This clonotype was seen repeatedly, ten times or more. The chain uses TRBV11-2 and TRBJ2-1; perhaps TRBD1 as D (6 bases). Germline lookup yields CDR1 SGHAT and CDR2 FQNNGV. The ends were cut back, 5 bases at V and 6 bases at J, with 17 bases in the middle. The length of the CDR3 is 15 residues. CDR3 in DNA: TGTGCCAGCAGCAACATGGGGGCCCGCGGCAATGAGCAGTTCTTC. This gives the protein CASSNMGARGNEQFF.

V gene TRBV10-2 combines with J gene TRBJ2-7; D gene ambiguous. CDR1 WSHSY and CDR2 SAAADI come from the germline V gene. CDR3 size: 11 residues. Between the trimmed V and J ends, which lost 2 bases and 7 bases, there was a span of 6 bases. CDR3 sequence reads: CASSEGSEQYV. The CDR3 nucleotides read TGCGCCAGCAGTGAGGGGTCAGAGCAGTACGTC.

This clonotype was seen a few times. The chain couples TRBV7-9 to TRBJ1-6; no firm D call. CDR1 and CDR2 from the germline V gene are SEHNR and FQNEAQ (reference sequence). The CDR3 contains 15 residues. V shed 0 bases and J shed 8 bases, with 11 bases lying between them. Here the CDR3 reads CASSLAEPGYSPLHF. CDR3 nucleotide sequence: TGTGCCAGCAGCTTAGCGGAGCCAGGATATTCACCCCTCCACTTT.

This clonotype has more than one count but fewer than ten. The chain's CDR3 is CASSLWTSRKDEQFF. DNA of the CDR3: TGCGCCAGCAGCCTCTGGACTAGCCGAAAGGATGAGCAGTTCTTC. J is TRBJ2-1 and V is TRBV4-1; 8 nucleotides agree with TRBD2. Per the germline V gene, CDR1 is MGHRA and CDR2 is YSYEKL. The CDR3 runs 15 residues. V lost 4 bases and J lost 8; bases outside the gene matches: 10.

V gene TRBV5-1 combines with J gene TRBJ2-5, with 8 bases aligning to TRBD2. Germline CDR1 SGHRS, CDR2 YFSETQ. The length of the CDR3 is 17 residues. V dropped 0 bases and J dropped 1; count of bases not matched to a gene: 8. CDR3 sequence: CASSLAGSSGPQETQYF. In nucleotides, the CDR3 is TGCGCCAGCAGCTTGGCCGGTTCTAGCGGGCCCCAAGAGACCCAGTACTTC.

This clonotype was observed a handful of times. CDR3 DNA: TGTGCTAGTGGTTTGAAGTCAGCCCAGCATTTT. As protein: CASGLKSAQHF. The rearrangement uses TRBV12-5 and TRBJ1-5; no clear D gene. The CDR3 is 11 amino acids. V shed 2 bases and J shed 11 bases, with 7 bases lying between them. Germline-derived CDR1 and CDR2 are LGHNT and FRNRAP.

This clonotype came up many times. The gene calls are TRBV27 and TRBJ2-5, with unresolved D. Germline assignment: CDR1 MNHEY and CDR2 SMNVEV (reference sequence). With 4 bases removed from V and 5 bases from J, the gap between germline ends came to 11 bases. The CDR3 covers 13 residues. The CDR3 sequence: CASSSRQGETQYF. As DNA, the CDR3 is TGTGCCAGCAGTTCGCGGCAAGGGGAGACCCAGTACTTC.